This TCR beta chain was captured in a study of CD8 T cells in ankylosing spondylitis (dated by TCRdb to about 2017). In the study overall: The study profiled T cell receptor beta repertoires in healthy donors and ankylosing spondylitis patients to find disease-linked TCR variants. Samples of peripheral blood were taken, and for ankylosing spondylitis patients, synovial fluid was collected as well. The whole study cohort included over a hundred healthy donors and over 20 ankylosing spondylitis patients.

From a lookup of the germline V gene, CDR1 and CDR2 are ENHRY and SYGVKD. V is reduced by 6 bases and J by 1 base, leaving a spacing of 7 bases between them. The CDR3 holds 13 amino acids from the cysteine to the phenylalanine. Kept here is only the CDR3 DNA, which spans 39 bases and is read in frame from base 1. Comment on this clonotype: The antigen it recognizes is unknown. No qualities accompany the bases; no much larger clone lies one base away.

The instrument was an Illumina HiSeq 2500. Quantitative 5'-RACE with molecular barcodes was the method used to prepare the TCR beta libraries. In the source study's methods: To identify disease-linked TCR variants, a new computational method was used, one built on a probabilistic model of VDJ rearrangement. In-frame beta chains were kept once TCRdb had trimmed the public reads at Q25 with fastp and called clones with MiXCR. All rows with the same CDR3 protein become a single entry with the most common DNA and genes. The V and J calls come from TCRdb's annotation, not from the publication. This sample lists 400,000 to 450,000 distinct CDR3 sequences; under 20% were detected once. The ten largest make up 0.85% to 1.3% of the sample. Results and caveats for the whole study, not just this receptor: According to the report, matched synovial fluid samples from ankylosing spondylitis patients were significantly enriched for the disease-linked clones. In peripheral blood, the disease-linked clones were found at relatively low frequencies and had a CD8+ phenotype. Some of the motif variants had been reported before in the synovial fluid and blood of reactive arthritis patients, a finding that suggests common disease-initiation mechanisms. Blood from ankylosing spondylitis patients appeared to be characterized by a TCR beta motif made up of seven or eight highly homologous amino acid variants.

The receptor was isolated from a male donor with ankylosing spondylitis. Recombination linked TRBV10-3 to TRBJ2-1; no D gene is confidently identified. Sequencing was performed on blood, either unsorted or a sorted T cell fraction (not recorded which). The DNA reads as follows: TGTGCCATCAGCTTGGGTTCCTACAATGAGCAGTTCTTC. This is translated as CAISLGSYNEQFF.